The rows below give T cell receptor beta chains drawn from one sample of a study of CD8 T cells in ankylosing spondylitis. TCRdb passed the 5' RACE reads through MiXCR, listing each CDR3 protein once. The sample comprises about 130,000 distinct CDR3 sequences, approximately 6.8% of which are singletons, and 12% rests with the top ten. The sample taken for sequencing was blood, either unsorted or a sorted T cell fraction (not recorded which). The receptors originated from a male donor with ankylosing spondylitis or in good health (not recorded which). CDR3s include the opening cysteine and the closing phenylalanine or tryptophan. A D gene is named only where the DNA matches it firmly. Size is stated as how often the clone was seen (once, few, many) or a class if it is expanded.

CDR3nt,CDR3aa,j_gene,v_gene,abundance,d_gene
TGCGCCAGCAGCTTGGAGTACGCTAGCGGGAGATCCGGGGAGCTGTTTTTT,CASSLEYASGRSGELFF,TRBJ2-2,TRBV5-1,many,TRBD2
TGCGCCAGCAGCACAGGGAGCTTGTTTGGCTACACCTTC,CASSTGSLFGYTF,TRBJ1-2,TRBV5-1,many,.
TGTGCCAGCAGTTTTCCCACTGTACGGGATGTCACAGATACGCAGTATTTT,CASSFPTVRDVTDTQYF,TRBJ2-3,TRBV12-3/TRBV12-4,many,.
TGCAGTGCTAGTAAAGGGTTCAATCAGCCCCAGCATTTT,CSASKGFNQPQHF,TRBJ1-5,TRBV20-1,many,.
TGTGCCAGCAGTCCTAGGATAAACGCTGAAGCTTTCTTT,CASSPRINAEAFF,TRBJ1-1,TRBV12-3/TRBV12-4,many,.
TGCAGTGCTAGAACAGGGTCGGAGCCCCAGCATTTT,CSARTGSEPQHF,TRBJ1-5,TRBV20-1,many,.
TGTGCCAGCAGCTCCCTACCCCTAACTAGCGGGCAAATACCCTACGAGCAGTACTTC,CASSSLPLTSGQIPYEQYF,TRBJ2-7,TRBV11-2,many,TRBD2
TGTGCCACTTCTTCTGGGGGCGGGTCTGGGGCCAACGTCCTGACTTTC,CATSSGGGSGANVLTF,TRBJ2-6,TRBV28,many,.
TGCAGTGCTAGCCAGGGACCAACTATCCAGCCCCAGCATTTT,CSASQGPTIQPQHF,TRBJ1-5,TRBV20-1,many,.
TGCAGCGTTGCCTCGGTGCCGGGAGCTTCCTCCTACAATGAGCAGTTCTTC,CSVASVPGASSYNEQFF,TRBJ2-1,TRBV29-1,many,.
TGTGCCAGCAGTTCTGCTAGCGGTAGGAGAGAGACCCAGTACTTC,CASSSASGRRETQYF,TRBJ2-5,TRBV28,many,TRBD2
TGCAGCGTTGTAATATTGGGACTGGGGCTAGCGGGGCGTGAGCAGTTCTTC,CSVVILGLGLAGREQFF,TRBJ2-1,TRBV29-1,many,TRBD2
TGTGCCAGCCTGGGAGCAGATACGCAGTATTTT,CASLGADTQYF,TRBJ2-3,TRBV28,many,.
TGCGCCAGCAGCCCACGGACAGGGCCAGATACGCAGTATTTT,CASSPRTGPDTQYF,TRBJ2-3,TRBV5-1,many,TRBD1
TGTGCCAGCAGCGGCGCCGGGACAGATAACTATGGCTACACCTTC,CASSGAGTDNYGYTF,TRBJ1-2,TRBV9,many,TRBD1
TGTGCCAGCAAGGCGGCGAACTCCTATAATTCACCCCTCCACTTT,CASKAANSYNSPLHF,TRBJ1-6,TRBV7-2,many,.